These T cell receptor beta chains were read from a single sample in a study of naive and memory T cell subsets. Using its own MiXCR run on the UMI-ligation and nested PCR reads, TCRdb lists one record per CDR3 protein. The sample includes roughly 80,000 distinct CDR3 sequences, roughly 9.2% of them seen just once. The sample taken for sequencing was naive CD8+ T cells from blood. All receptors come from a human donor in good health. Each CDR3 is given without its conserved first and last residue. A D gene is named only where the DNA matches it firmly.

v_gene	j_gene	d_gene	CDR3aa
TRBV2	TRBJ2-7	TRBD1	ASSARTGYEQY
TRBV28	TRBJ1-5	-	ASSLGGGQNQPQH
TRBV3-1	TRBJ1-2	TRBD1	ASSAMTYHDRDGKTNYGYT
TRBV2	TRBJ2-3	-	ASSEATYSDTQY
TRBV5-4	TRBJ2-7	-	ASSLSPDLEGEQY
TRBV6-5	TRBJ2-7	TRBD2	ASSYSLAGLSSYEQY
TRBV9	TRBJ2-7	-	ASSGTEYEQY
TRBV15	TRBJ1-1	-	ATSRDGGLVAEAF
TRBV2	TRBJ2-7	TRBD1	ASRVRTGGFYEQY
TRBV20-1	TRBJ1-1	-	SAAGGDRTEAF
TRBV11-3	TRBJ2-1	TRBD1	ASSLFLGGGQGASDEQF
TRBV6-5	TRBJ2-3	TRBD2	ASRSLAGGPQRTDTQY
TRBV4-3	TRBJ2-1	-	ASSQVWAGASYNEQF
TRBV4-1	TRBJ2-5	-	ASSQDLLGTVPQETQY
TRBV14	TRBJ2-1	TRBD1	ASSQGWTGDNEQF
TRBV29-1	TRBJ2-1	-	SVEGPAEGSYNEQF
TRBV7-3	TRBJ2-3	-	ASSLRPFADTQY
TRBV28	TRBJ2-2	-	ASRDRDWNTGELF
TRBV19	TRBJ2-3	-	ASSSGGTDTQY
TRBV14	TRBJ2-1	TRBD2	ASSQWEGLLQNEQF
TRBV6-6	TRBJ1-6	-	ASSTGPYNSPLH
TRBV10-2	TRBJ2-3	-	ASSDMVSTDTQY